This TCR beta chain comes out of a study of identical twins. Germline V gives CDR1 MNHNS, CDR2 SASEGT. V was cut by 10 bases and J by 7 bases, with 11 bases left in between. This CDR3 region has 11 residues. Only a few counts were recorded for this clonotype. Its antigen is not known. Broader study findings: Model-predicted out-of-frame TCR alpha sharing fell below observed values in monozygotic twins. The degree of excess twin sharing was weaker in beta out-of-frame sequences. Conclusions were based on cross-sectional statistical analysis, without following the same donors.

Among all donors, each was a healthy Caucasian. A single record per CDR3 protein comes from TCRdb applying MiXCR to the 5' RACE reads. The sample consists of some 1,700,000 distinct CDR3 sequences, more than 30% of them appearing once. This chain connects TRBV6-1 to TRBJ2-1; D is possibly TRBD2 (5 bases). Sequenced: cord blood. The sequence was obtained from a newborn girl in good health. As DNA, the CDR3 is TGTGCCATTACAGCGGTAAATGAGCAGTTCTTC. Protein: CAITAVNEQFF.